This TCR beta chain was recovered during a study of a mutant IDH1 vaccine in newly diagnosed glioma. Study-level information: Patients under treatment included 62.5% males and 37.5% females and had a mean age of around 40 years. Standard pretreatment was either radiotherapy, temozolomide, or, for most, radiochemotherapy with temozolomide. General study findings and limits: Apparently unrelated to pseudoprogression were changes in the top peripheral T cell clonotypes.

The table came from immunoSEQ multiplex PCR; TCRdb's copy has only in-frame clones and leaves some out. The table has about 63,000 clones, about 86% seen once. Time point denoted: baseline, week 1 (first vaccination visit). Treatment indicated: pre-vaccination baseline after standard-of-care therapy. From germline, CDR1 is SGHDT and CDR2 YYEEEE. This CDR3 comprises 16 residues. The J segment lost 5 bases and the V segment lost 2 bases, leaving 6 bases of the junction unmatched. Note on this clone: Its antigen remains unknown.

Sample: peripheral blood mononuclear cells (PBMCs), taken from a glioma patient treated with radiotherapy, temozolomide or both. The sequence was obtained from a woman between 18 and 29 years old with glioma. Some clones in this sample may be carry-over from other donors' samples. This chain uses TRBV5-6 with TRBJ2-1; 11 bases match TRBD2. The CDR3 region is CASSFQTSGRNNEQFF. DNA of the CDR3: TGTGCCAGCAGCTTCCAAACTAGCGGGAGAAACAATGAGCAGTTCTTC.